This is a list of T cell receptor beta chains from one sample in a study of PD-1 blockade in classical Hodgkin lymphoma. TCRdb's table, derived via immunoSEQ multiplex PCR, lists solely in-frame clones and lacks some. Here the sample spans about 85,000 clones, 80% to 95% being singletons. The specimen comprised peripheral blood mononuclear cells (PBMCs), sampled before the second cycle of nivolumab. These receptor sequences come from a human donor with classical Hodgkin lymphoma. CDR3s include the opening cysteine and the closing phenylalanine or tryptophan. The D gene is left open where the match is weak. The listing skips clone size in some rows; elsewhere it reads once, few, many or a size class.

>-|TRBD1|TRBV9|TRBJ1-1
CASSKQGADTEAFF
TGTGCCAGCAGCAAACAGGGGGCGGACACTGAAGCTTTCTTT
>-|-|TRBV13|TRBJ2-1
CASSFTSSYNEQFF
TGTGCCAGCAGCTTCACGAGCTCCTACAATGAGCAGTTCTTC
>-|-|TRBV28|TRBJ1-2
CASSFAYGYTF
TGTGCCAGCAGTTTTGCATATGGCTACACCTTC
>-|TRBD1|TRBV5-4|TRBJ2-7
CASRPPGQGAFEQYF
TGTGCCAGCCGCCCACCCGGACAGGGGGCTTTCGAGCAGTACTTC
>-|-|TRBV5-1|TRBJ2-7
CASSSEPPQLSYEQYF
TGCGCCAGCAGCTCGGAACCCCCCCAATTGTCCTACGAGCAGTACTTC
>-|TRBD1|TRBV7-9|TRBJ1-2
CASSLRTGDYGYTF
TGTGCCAGCAGCCTCAGGACAGGGGACTATGGCTACACCTTC
>once|-|TRBV4-2|TRBJ2-7
CASSQAGGFSYEQYF
TGTGCCAGCAGCCAAGCCGGGGGCTTCTCCTACGAGCAGTACTTC
>-|TRBD2|TRBV28|TRBJ2-5
CASSPLAGGKETQYF
TGTGCCAGCAGTCCCCTAGCGGGAGGGAAAGAGACCCAGTACTTC
>-|-|TRBV5-1|TRBJ1-3
CASSLGGVQGNSGNTIYF
TGCGCCAGCAGCCTAGGGGGAGTACAGGGCAATTCTGGAAACACCATATATTTT
>-|TRBD2|TRBV27|TRBJ2-1
CASHFSAGAYNEQFF
TGTGCCAGCCATTTCTCGGCGGGAGCTTACAATGAGCAGTTCTTC
>few|TRBD1|TRBV9|TRBJ2-1
CASSAGPRDRGNEQFF
TGTGCCAGCAGCGCAGGGCCCCGGGACAGGGGCAATGAGCAGTTCTTC
>once|TRBD1|TRBV18|TRBJ1-1
CASSPTGQGKWTEAFF
TGTGCCAGCTCACCAACGGGACAGGGTAAATGGACTGAAGCTTTCTTT
>-|TRBD2|TRBV10-1|TRBJ2-1
CASSESSRRTSGSMNEQFF
TGCGCCAGCAGTGAGTCGTCGAGGAGGACTAGCGGGAGTATGAATGAGCAGTTCTTC
>-|-|TRBV27|TRBJ1-5
CASSLVLSGNQPQHF
TGTGCCAGCAGTTTAGTTTTGTCCGGCAATCAGCCCCAGCATTTT
>-|TRBD2|TRBV29-1|TRBJ2-1
CSVERASGRRYNEQFF
TGCAGCGTTGAAAGGGCTAGCGGGAGAAGGTACAATGAGCAGTTCTTC
>-|-|TRBV30|TRBJ1-2
CAWSVLEDYYGYTF
TGTGCCTGGAGTGTACTGGAGGATTACTATGGCTACACCTTC